The T cell receptor (beta chain) under discussion was sequenced for a study of T cell repertoires in cytomegalovirus infection. At the level of the study: CMV infection and matching HLA type were both indicated by public TCR beta signatures.

Whole-study results and caveats: HLA-C-restricted CMV-specific TCR beta clonotypes prevailed in the ex vivo response.

MiXCR, applied by TCRdb to the reads, yields one record per CDR3 protein. The sample records roughly 140,000 distinct CDR3 sequences, about a quarter being singletons. This clonotype appeared a few times. Its antigen remains unknown. The specimen sequenced was PBMCs. The sequence was obtained from a human donor in good health (CMV status not recorded). Some clones in this sample may be carry-over from other donors' samples.

This CDR3 reads CATSDRGTGLNEQFF. DNA of the CDR3: TGTGCCACCAGTGACCGCGGGACAGGGCTCAATGAGCAGTTCTTC. The chain is built from TRBV24-1 and TRBJ2-1, with 9 nucleotides matching TRBD1. Trimming took 4 bases from V and 6 from J; bases not matched to a gene: 6. From germline, CDR1 is KGHDR and CDR2 SFDVKD. The CDR3 covers 15 residues.